The 14 T cell receptor beta chains presented below share a single source sample, sequenced in a study of radiotherapy plus CTLA-4 blockade in lung cancer. Produced via immunoSEQ multiplex PCR; TCRdb's table is partial and in-frame only. The table lists 60,000 to 65,000 clones, roughly 80% of them singletons. The sample consisted of peripheral blood, taken from a patient treated with radiotherapy plus ipilimumab. The source is a human donor with non-small cell lung cancer who had a complete response to radiotherapy plus ipilimumab.

The chain uses TRBV5-1 and TRBJ1-3; unclear D gene. Trimming took off 0 bases at V and 0 bases at J, with 7 bases between the two ends. The CDR3 has 15 amino acids. Looked up from germline, CDR1 is SGHRS and CDR2 is YFSETQ. CDR3 nucleotide sequence: TGCGCCAGCAGCTTGGAAAGGAACTCTGGAAACACCATATATTTT. This encodes CASSLERNSGNTIYF.

This clone was seen more than once but under ten times. This chain uses TRBV7-9 with TRBJ1-4; the D gene is possibly TRBD1 (5 bases). The CDR3 is made up of 16 amino acids. Germline CDR1 SEHNR, CDR2 FQNEAQ (reference sequence). With 4 bases removed from V and 0 bases from J, the gap between germline ends came to 12 bases. As DNA, the CDR3 is TGTGCCAGCAGCTCCAGGGTTTCGGCAACTAATGAAAAACTGTTTTTT. Protein: CASSSRVSATNEKLFF.

This clone came up a few times. This sequence joins TRBV4-3 and TRBJ2-2; D perhaps matches TRBD1 (6 bases). This CDR3 has 14 residues. V lost 4 bases to trimming and J lost 5 bases, with 11 bases between them. The germline V gene encodes CDR1 LGHNA and CDR2 YSLEER. The CDR3 protein is CASSPLQGTGELFF. In DNA, the CDR3 is TGCGCCAGCAGCCCCCTCCAGGGGACCGGGGAGCTGTTTTTT.

In its sample, this clone was seen a few times. This chain connects TRBV6-5 to TRBJ1-3; 9 nucleotides agree with TRBD1. This CDR3 has 15 amino acids. Trimming took 5 bases from V and 4 from J; bases not matched to a gene: 6. Germline CDR1 reads MNHEY; CDR2 reads SVGAGI. DNA of the CDR3: TGTGCCAGCAGTCGGACAGGGGCAGTAGGAAACACCATATATTTT. Its protein is CASSRTGAVGNTIYF.

V usage is TRBV6-5 and J usage is TRBJ2-5; D tentatively fits TRBD1 or TRBD2 (5 bases each). The germline V gene encodes CDR1 MNHEY and CDR2 SVGAGI. V was cut by 0 bases and J by 5 bases, with 10 bases left in between. The CDR3 loop spans 14 amino acids. The CDR3 coding sequence is TGTGCCAGCAGTTACTCCAGGGAGCGGGAGACCCAGTACTTC. Translating gives CASSYSRERETQYF.

The CDR3 DNA reads as TGCGCCAGCACCGCGACCACTGAAGCTTTCTTT. Protein: CASTATTEAFF. This sequence joins TRBV10-2 and TRBJ1-1, with D hard to call. V shed 7 bases and J shed 4 bases, with 7 bases lying between them. There are 11 residues in the CDR3. Germline values: CDR1 WSHSY, CDR2 SAAADI.

CDR3 in DNA: TGTGCCAGCAGCCGAGGTTGGCTTACTAACACCGGGGAGCTGTTTTTT. Residues: CASSRGWLTNTGELFF. The V gene is TRBV9, the J gene TRBJ2-2; no definite D call. From germline, CDR1 is SGDLS and CDR2 YYNGEE. V gave up 4 bases and J gave up 2 bases, with 15 bases separating them. The CDR3 has 16 residues.

The chain links TRBV18 to TRBJ1-1; D gene unclear. The V and J ends lost 11 bases and 1 base respectively, with 11 bases between them. The CDR3 has 12 amino acids. Germline V gene sequence: CDR1 KGHSH, CDR2 LQKENI. DNA of the CDR3: TGTGCCGGGAGAACGGGGAACACTGAAGCTTTCTTT. Protein: CAGRTGNTEAFF. Together with reference TRBV18 and TRBJ1-1, the CDR3 gives the full variable domain: NAGVMQNPRHLVRRRGQEARLRCSPMKGHSHVYWYRQLPEEGLKFMVYLQKENIIDESGMPKERFSAEFPKEGPSILRIQQVVRGDSAAYFCAGRTGNTEAFFGQGTRLTVV.

This rearrangement joins TRBV6-5 to TRBJ1-1; a possible D gene is TRBD1 (6 bases). V was cut by 4 bases and J by 1 base, with 13 bases left in between. Germline lookup yields CDR1 MNHEY and CDR2 SVGAGI. This CDR3 is 15 amino acids long. For the CDR3, the DNA is TGTGCCAGCAGTTTAACAGGGCTTCGGAACACTGAAGCTTTCTTT. This sequence encodes CASSLTGLRNTEAFF.

The rearrangement joins TRBV2 to TRBJ1-5, with 8 bases identical to TRBD1. Germline CDR1 and CDR2: SNHLY and FYNNEI. After removal of 3 bases from V and 7 bases from J, the junction contained 8 bases not matched to a gene. The CDR3 contains 15 residues. The CDR3 nucleotides are TGTGCCAGCAGTGACACCCAGGGGGCTGGGCAGCCCCAGCATTTT. It translates to CASSDTQGAGQPQHF.

This clone was found a few times. The CDR3 coding sequence is TGTGCCAGCAGCTTAGTTAGGTTTGCCATCTACGAGCAGTACTTC. Translated: CASSLVRFAIYEQYF. The gene calls are TRBV7-2 and TRBJ2-7; no clear D gene. Germline CDR1 SGHTA, CDR2 FQGNSA. Deletions cut 1 base from V and 3 bases from J, with 13 bases between. The CDR3 consists of 15 residues.

The chain has TRBV11-3 and TRBJ2-2; 7 nucleotides match TRBD1. V gave up 4 bases and J gave up 3 bases; unmatched junction bases: 11. Germline lookup yields CDR1 SGHNT and CDR2 YENEEA. This CDR3 contains 17 residues. CDR3 sequence: CASSSRQGFVDTGELFF. DNA of the CDR3: TGTGCCAGCAGCTCCCGACAGGGCTTCGTGGACACCGGGGAGCTGTTTTTT.

The rearrangement uses TRBV18 and TRBJ2-2; weak D call: TRBD2 (5 bases). Germline assignment: CDR1 KGHSH and CDR2 LQKENI. The germline V and J ends were trimmed by 1 base and 5 bases, with 8 bases remaining between them. The CDR3 length is 14 residues. The CDR3 DNA reads TGTGCCAGCTCACCACGGCGCGGGACCGGGGAGCTGTTTTTT. It translates to CASSPRRGTGELFF.

The rearrangement links TRBV6-5 to TRBJ1-2, with 11 bases lining up with TRBD1. CDR3 size: 14 residues. CDR1 MNHEY and CDR2 SVGAGI come from the germline V gene. The V gene end was trimmed by 6 bases and the J gene end by 3 bases; junction bases not matched to a gene: 3. This chain's CDR3 is CASSRTGGDYGYTF. The CDR3 coding sequence is TGTGCCAGCAGCAGGACAGGGGGCGACTATGGCTACACCTTC.